Each of the 17 T cell receptor beta chains below was sequenced from the same sample in a study of T-cell memory formation after mild COVID-19. TCRdb re-called the 5' RACE reads with MiXCR, one entry per CDR3 protein. Of 110,000 to 150,000 distinct CDR3 sequences in the sample, 14% are singletons; the top ten hold 28%. The sequenced material came from PBMCs or a T cell subset sorted from them (not recorded which). Receptor source: an adult woman who had mild COVID-19 (a few samples of this study predate the infection). Cell type and time point are not known.

This clonotype was seen more than once but under ten times. This chain uses TRBV24-1 with TRBJ2-1; D is unresolved. V lost 8 bases to trimming and J lost 6 bases, with 7 bases between them. CDR1 KGHDR and CDR2 SFDVKD come from the germline V gene. The CDR3 length is 11 residues. The CDR3 is CATKGFNEQFF. CDR3 nucleotide sequence: TGTGCCACCAAGGGATTCAATGAGCAGTTCTTC.

The CDR3 DNA reads TGTGCCACCGGTCAGGACAGGGAAGGTTTCGAGCAGTACTTC. Translated: CATGQDREGFEQYF. The rearrangement uses TRBV15 and TRBJ2-7; 8 bases map to TRBD1. CDR1 is LNHNV and CDR2 is YYDKDF in the germline V gene (reference sequence). V was clipped by 8 bases and J by 6 bases; unmatched bases: 12. The CDR3 totals 14 residues.

V gene TRBV7-6 combines with J gene TRBJ1-1; 7 nucleotides align to TRBD1. Trimming took 6 bases from V and 0 from J; bases not matched to a gene: 4. The CDR3 loop spans 14 amino acids. Germline V gene sequence: CDR1 SGHVS, CDR2 FNYEAQ. The CDR3 coding sequence is TGTGCCAGCAGGGCAGGGGGTATGAACACTGAAGCTTTCTTT. As protein: CASRAGGMNTEAFF.

As for this clonotype: This may arise from a read error, as a much more abundant clone is one base away. The chain links TRBV6-4 to TRBJ2-3, with a possible D match to TRBD2 (5 bases). CDR3 length equals 14 residues. CDR1 is MRHNA and CDR2 is SNTAGT in the germline V gene. The V end lost 0 bases, the J end lost 4 bases, and 8 bases lay between the germline ends. This chain's CDR3 is CASSDSRGADTQYF. The CDR3 region has the DNA TGTGCCAGCAGTGACTCCCGGGGAGCAGATACGCAGTATTTT.

The rearrangement joins TRBV5-5 to TRBJ1-2; the D gene is possibly TRBD1 (5 bases). CDR3 size: 13 residues. CDR1 and CDR2 (germline): SGHKS, YYEKEE (reference sequence). V lost 0 bases, J lost 4 bases, and 7 bases lay in between. In DNA, the CDR3 is TGTGCCAGCAGCTTGGGGGGGAGCTATGGCTACACCTTC. It is translated as CASSLGGSYGYTF.

There are many counts of this clonotype. J is TRBJ2-1 and V is TRBV29-1; TRBD1 agrees at 7 bases. The CDR3 is made up of 16 amino acids. V lost 6 bases and J lost 5; bases outside the gene matches: 16. Germline CDR1 is SQVTM and CDR2 is ANQGSEA. The CDR3 DNA reads TGCAGCGTCCACGCCCGGGACAGCGGTTTGCACAATGAGCAGTTCTTC. Protein: CSVHARDSGLHNEQFF.

This clonotype was counted between two and nine times. The chain is built from TRBV7-8 and TRBJ1-1; TRBD1 is a possible D gene (6 bases). CDR1 SGHVS and CDR2 FQNEAQ come from the germline V gene. There are 15 residues in the CDR3. The V gene lost 5 bases and the J gene lost 3 bases, with 16 bases spanning the gap. The CDR3 nucleotides are TGTGCCAGCAGCCCCTTGGGGGGCAGGGACACTGAAGCTTTCTTT. It specifies CASSPLGGRDTEAFF. The whole variable domain, filled in from reference TRBV7-8 and TRBJ1-1, reads GAGVSQSPRYKVAKRGQDVALRCDPISGHVSLFWYQQALGQGPEFLTYFQNEAQLDKSGLPSDRFFAERPEGSVSTLKIQRTQQEDSAVYLCASSPLGGRDTEAFFGQGTRLTVV.

A few counts support this clonotype. The chain joins TRBV5-6 to TRBJ2-7, with D possibly being TRBD2 (6 bases). From germline, CDR1 is SGHDT and CDR2 YYEEEE. V dropped 3 bases and J dropped 4 bases, with 14 bases sitting between them. The CDR3 consists of 14 residues. In nucleotides, the CDR3 is TGTGCCAGCAGCTCAGGACTAACTACGTACGAGCAGTACTTC. Residues: CASSSGLTTYEQYF.

The chain is built from TRBV20-1 and TRBJ2-1; D not resolved. The CDR3 is 12 amino acids. Germline V CDR1 and CDR2: DFQATT, SNEGSKA (reference sequence). The ends were cut back, 3 bases at V and 5 bases at J, with 8 bases in the middle. The CDR3: CSASGLNNEQFF. In nucleotides, the CDR3 is TGCAGTGCTAGTGGTCTAAACAATGAGCAGTTCTTC.

This clonotype was found once. V is TRBV19 and J is TRBJ1-1, with 7 bases matching TRBD1. Per germline, CDR1 LNHDA and CDR2 SQIVND (reference sequence). CDR3 size: 13 residues. Losses at the gene ends were 4 bases for V and 4 bases for J; bases not matched to a gene: 3. For the CDR3, the DNA is TGTGCCAGTAGTAACACAGGGGTCACTGAAGCTTTCTTT. This codes for CASSNTGVTEAFF.

This clonotype was detected ten times or more. The chain joins TRBV4-3 to TRBJ2-3; 9 nucleotides agree with TRBD1. V was clipped by 4 bases and J by 5 bases; unmatched bases: 4. CDR1 and CDR2 from the germline V gene are LGHNA and YSLEER. This CDR3 is built from 14 residues. CDR3 in DNA: TGCGCCAGCAGCCGATCGGACAGGGGAGATACGCAGTATTTT. Encoded protein: CASSRSDRGDTQYF.

The CDR3 bases are TGTGCCAGCAGCCCCCCCGGGACTCCCAATGAGCAGTTCTTC. This sequence encodes CASSPPGTPNEQFF. The chain employs TRBV7-9 and TRBJ2-1; possibly TRBD2 for D (6 bases). CDR3 length: 14 residues. Germline loops: CDR1 SEHNR, CDR2 FQNEAQ (reference sequence). V was clipped by 5 bases and J by 6 bases, with 14 bases between them.

This clonotype has only a few counts. V and J are TRBV5-5 and TRBJ2-6; D is uncertain. CDR3 length: 14 amino acids. Per germline, CDR1 SGHKS and CDR2 YYEKEE (reference sequence). Trimming removed 2 bases at V and 4 bases at J, with 7 bases between. The chain's CDR3 is CASSFSTGANVLTF. The CDR3 DNA reads as TGTGCCAGCAGCTTCAGTACCGGGGCCAACGTCCTGACTTTC.

This clonotype was recorded once. The chain couples TRBV4-1 to TRBJ1-1; D is possibly TRBD1 (6 bases). There are 15 residues in the CDR3. Germline V gives CDR1 MGHRA, CDR2 YSYEKL. The ends were cut back, 1 base at V and 5 bases at J, with 14 bases in the middle. Written as DNA, the CDR3 is TGCGCCAGCAGCCAAGTTCAGGGGTCGTGGACTGAAGCTTTCTTT. It translates to CASSQVQGSWTEAFF.

This clonotype came up many times. The chain couples TRBV7-6 to TRBJ2-7; 8 bases are shared with TRBD2. The CDR3 is 16 amino acids. Germline V gene data show CDR1 as SGHVS and CDR2 as FNYEAQ. V lost 1 base to trimming and J lost 2 bases; unmatched junction nucleotides: 7. The CDR3 spells CASSLGGGRIPYEQYF. The CDR3 DNA follows: TGTGCCAGCAGCTTAGGTGGCGGGAGGATACCCTACGAGCAGTACTTC.

This clonotype came up a few times. This chain links TRBV25-1 with TRBJ2-3; 8 nucleotides line up with TRBD2. The CDR3 extends over 24 amino acids. V dropped 6 bases and J dropped 2; count of bases not matched to a gene: 34. From germline, CDR1 is MGHDK and CDR2 SYGVNS. The CDR3 bases are TGTGCCAGCAGACCCTACCCCATTTCTGACGGGACGTGGGGCCCAGCGGGGGACACAGATACGCAGTATTTT. Protein sequence: CASRPYPISDGTWGPAGDTDTQYF.

In this sample, this clonotype turned up many times. The CDR3 here is CASSLTDMNTEAFF. The DNA for the CDR3 is TGCGCCAGCAGCTTGACAGACATGAACACTGAAGCTTTCTTT. The genes are TRBV5-1 and TRBJ1-1; no definite D call. The CDR3 loop spans 14 amino acids. V lost 1 base, J lost 0 bases, and 7 bases lay in between. CDR1 and CDR2 from the germline V gene are SGHRS and YFSETQ.